A single sample is the source of the 27 T cell receptor beta chains below, sequenced in a study of cytomegalovirus exposure and HLA in healthy donors. The primer mix had 60 Vbeta and 13 Jbeta primers. Profiling relied on immunoSEQ multiplex PCR, and the TCRdb table lists in-frame clones only, not all of them. Among about 89,000 clones listed, roughly 10% were seen once. Sequencing used PBMCs. These receptors came from a man aged 45-65 years in good health and CMV-seropositive.

This clone showed up just a few times. The V and J genes are TRBV9 and TRBJ2-7; TRBD1 matches 8 bases. Unmatched junction bases numbered 5, after V lost 0 bases and J lost 3 bases. CDR1 and CDR2 from the germline V gene are SGDLS and YYNGEE. The CDR3 sequence is 15 residues long. CDR3 region: CASSVALGTGYEQYF. CDR3 DNA: TGTGCCAGCAGCGTAGCTTTAGGGACAGGCTACGAGCAGTACTTC. Combining the CDR3 with reference TRBV9 and TRBJ2-7 gives the whole variable domain DSGVTQTPKHLITATGQRVTLRCSPRSGDLSVYWYQQSLDQGLQFLIQYYNGEERAKGNILERFSAQQFPDLHSELNLSSLELGDSALYFCASSVALGTGYEQYFGPGTRLTVT.

The rearrangement joins TRBV5-6 to TRBJ1-2; 7 bases fit TRBD1. Germline values: CDR1 SGHDT, CDR2 YYEEEE. Trimming removed 0 bases from V and 7 bases from J; junction bases left unmatched: 9. There are 15 residues in the CDR3. This CDR3 reads CASSLEIQGPIGYTF. CDR3 DNA: TGTGCCAGCAGCTTGGAGATACAGGGGCCTATTGGCTACACCTTC.

CDR3 DNA: TGTGCCAGCGGCCTAGCAGAATCCTACGAGCAGTACTTC. Translating gives CASGLAESYEQYF. The rearrangement joins TRBV6-5 to TRBJ2-7; maybe TRBD2 (5 bases). CDR1 is MNHEY, CDR2 SVGAGI, per germline. The V end lost 8 bases, the J end lost 1 base, and 12 bases lay between the germline ends. CDR3 length: 13 residues.

The rearrangement joins TRBV18 to TRBJ2-1; no reliable D call. V gave up 3 bases and J gave up 6 bases, with 12 bases separating them. The CDR3 contains 14 residues. Per the germline V gene, CDR1 is KGHSH and CDR2 is LQKENI. The CDR3 DNA reads TGTGCCAGCTCACCTCTAAGTTTCGTCAATGAGCAGTTCTTC. Protein product: CASSPLSFVNEQFF.

The table lists this clone with a few counts. The chain joins TRBV28 to TRBJ1-1; 7 nucleotides agree with TRBD1. This CDR3 region has 15 residues. The germline V gene has CDR1 MDHEN and CDR2 SYDVKM. J was trimmed by 5 bases and V by 5 bases; bases with no gene match: 11. CDR3 DNA sequence: TGTGCCAGCAGTATCCGGGACGCAGGGGGGACTGAAGCTTTCTTT. This codes for CASSIRDAGGTEAFF.

The chain employs TRBV4-3 and TRBJ2-2; 7 nucleotides align to TRBD2. Germline trimming cut 0 bases from V and 9 bases from J; bases unmatched to any gene: 7. The germline V gene has CDR1 LGHNA and CDR2 YSLEER. This CDR3 has 15 residues. CDR3 in DNA: TGCGCCAGCAGCCAAGATCTGGGGCGGGAGAGGGAGCTGTTTTTT. Translated, it gives CASSQDLGRERELFF.

This clone was seen a handful of times. The V call is TRBV28, the J call TRBJ2-7, with 8 bases aligning to TRBD1. V lost 7 bases to trimming and J lost 4 bases; unmatched junction nucleotides: 9. CDR3 length equals 14 residues. CDR1 and CDR2 from the germline V gene are MDHEN and SYDVKM. The CDR3 coding sequence is TGTGCCAGCATTCCGGACAGGGTAGTGTACGAGCAGTACTTC. Translating gives CASIPDRVVYEQYF.

Only a few counts were recorded for this clone. The chain links TRBV28 to TRBJ1-1, with D possibly being TRBD1 (6 bases). The V and J ends lost 4 bases and 2 bases respectively, with 14 bases between them. The CDR3 is 15 residues long. Germline V gene sequence: CDR1 MDHEN, CDR2 SYDVKM. CDR3: CASSSPGTPNTEAFF. DNA of the CDR3: TGTGCCAGCAGTTCGCCCGGGACACCAAACACTGAAGCTTTCTTT. The full variable domain, with the rest looked up from reference TRBV28 and TRBJ1-1, is DVKVTQSSRYLVKRTGEKVFLECVQDMDHENMFWYRQDPGLGLRLIYFSYDVKMKEKGDIPEGYSVSREKKERFSLILESASTNQTSMYLCASSSPGTPNTEAFFGQGTRLTVV.

This chain joins TRBV18 and TRBJ2-1; 8 bases align to TRBD2. The CDR3 extends over 18 amino acids. Germline lookup yields CDR1 KGHSH and CDR2 LQKENI. After removal of 2 bases from V and 5 bases from J, the junction contained 14 bases not matched to a gene. The CDR3 loop is CASSPKALSGIKNNEQFF. The CDR3 coding sequence is TGTGCCAGCTCACCAAAAGCCCTTAGCGGGATTAAAAACAATGAGCAGTTCTTC. Together with reference TRBV18 and TRBJ2-1, the CDR3 gives the full variable domain: NAGVMQNPRHLVRRRGQEARLRCSPMKGHSHVYWYRQLPEEGLKFMVYLQKENIIDESGMPKERFSAEFPKEGPSILRIQQVVRGDSAAYFCASSPKALSGIKNNEQFFGPGTRLTVL.

The J gene is TRBJ2-7, the V gene TRBV6-5; D remains ambiguous. Germline V CDR1 and CDR2: MNHEY, SVGAGI. Trimming shortened V by 5 bases and J by 6 bases, and 11 bases separated the two germline ends. This CDR3 has 12 amino acids. In DNA form, the CDR3 reads TGTGCCAGCAGTGAGTTCACGCCCGAGCAGTACTTC. Translation: CASSEFTPEQYF.

This clone was detected only a few times. V is TRBV29-1 and J is TRBJ2-1, with 9 nucleotides matching TRBD1. Germline CDR1 is SQVTM and CDR2 is ANQGSEA. The V segment lost 8 bases and the J segment 8 bases; nucleotides outside the gene matches: 13. The CDR3 contains 14 residues. CDR3 bases: TGCAGCACGCTCCGGGACAGGGCGTCGGATGAGCAGTTCTTC. Translating gives CSTLRDRASDEQFF.

The chain combines TRBV7-9 with TRBJ2-5; TRBD1 is a possible D gene (6 bases). Germline CDR1 and CDR2: SEHNR and FQNEAQ (reference sequence). The CDR3 covers 16 residues. V dropped 4 bases and J dropped 4 bases, with 19 bases sitting between them. The CDR3 nucleotides are TGTGCCAGCAGCTCATCCAATATGGGGGCCGGAGAGACCCAGTACTTC. This gives the protein CASSSSNMGAGETQYF.

This clone was seen a handful of times. The chain is built from TRBV19 and TRBJ2-4; TRBD1 aligns across 9 bases. The germline CDR1 and CDR2 sequences are LNHDA and SQIVND (reference sequence). This CDR3 has 19 amino acids. V lost 5 bases to trimming and J lost 0 bases; unmatched junction nucleotides: 14. The CDR3 DNA reads as TGTGCCAGTAGTGCCTCCGGGACAGGGAGGAATCTAGCCAAAAACATTCAGTACTTC. Translation: CASSASGTGRNLAKNIQYF.

V gene TRBV29-1 combines with J gene TRBJ2-7; TRBD1 agrees at 8 bases. The CDR3 is 15 amino acids. The germline V gene has CDR1 SQVTM and CDR2 ANQGSEA. The junction had 15 bases not matched to a gene; V was cut back by 6 bases and J by 5 bases. The CDR3 reads CSVVRAGGSLHEQYF. As DNA, the CDR3 is TGCAGCGTGGTTAGGGCAGGGGGCAGCCTCCACGAGCAGTACTTC.

This clone was counted between two and nine times. The J gene is TRBJ2-1, the V gene TRBV5-4; unclear D gene. The germline CDR1 and CDR2 sequences are SGHNT and YYREEE (reference sequence). Deletions cut 6 bases from V and 2 bases from J, with 18 bases between. This CDR3 is built from 16 residues. CDR3: CASNPIQSQAYNEQFF. CDR3 DNA: TGTGCCAGCAACCCAATCCAAAGTCAGGCCTACAATGAGCAGTTCTTC. Looking up the rest from reference TRBV5-4 and TRBJ2-1 gives the full variable domain: ETGVTQSPTHLIKTRGQQVTLRCSSQSGHNTVSWYQQALGQGPQFIFQYYREEENGRGNFPPRFSGLQFPNYSSELNVNALELDDSALYLCASNPIQSQAYNEQFFGPGTRLTVL.

The chain links TRBV5-1 to TRBJ2-3; tentative D call: TRBD1 (5 bases). Germline-derived CDR1 and CDR2 are SGHRS and YFSETQ. Trimming pared 2 bases from V and 2 bases from J, leaving 6 bases between. CDR3 size: 13 residues. The CDR3 sequence: CASSFRDTDTQYF. CDR3 in DNA: TGCGCCAGCAGCTTCAGGGACACAGATACGCAGTATTTT.

This clone appeared a few times. The rearrangement uses TRBV18 and TRBJ1-4; no definite D call. V was shortened by 2 bases and J by 10 bases, with 14 bases between the two germline ends. The CDR3 length is 14 residues. The germline CDR1 and CDR2 sequences are KGHSH and LQKENI. CDR3 protein: CASSPGSQVGKLFF. The CDR3 region has the DNA TGTGCCAGCTCACCAGGGAGCCAGGTTGGAAAACTGTTTTTT.

This clone was counted between two and nine times. This chain uses TRBV6-1 with TRBJ2-1; 7 bases agree with TRBD1. The CDR3 is made up of 15 amino acids. Germline V gene lookup returns CDR1 MNHNS and CDR2 SASEGT. J was trimmed by 9 bases and V by 2 bases; bases with no gene match: 10. CDR3 DNA: TGTGCCAGCAGTGAACGGGTACAGGGGTTTCGTGAGCAGTTCTTC. This codes for CASSERVQGFREQFF.

This clone was counted between two and nine times. The V and J genes are TRBV27 and TRBJ2-1; D gene ambiguous. Trimming took 5 bases from V and 9 from J, leaving 17 bases between them. From germline, CDR1 is MNHEY and CDR2 SMNVEV (reference sequence). The CDR3 contains 14 residues. CDR3 nucleotide sequence: TGTGCCAGCAGTCCCCTCGTATTCATCGGTGAGCAGTTCTTC. Amino acids: CASSPLVFIGEQFF.

The chain uses TRBV4-3 and TRBJ2-3; TRBD2 might be the D (5 bases). Trimming took 0 bases from V and 2 from J, leaving 18 bases between them. The CDR3 extends over 18 amino acids. Germline V gene sequence: CDR1 LGHNA, CDR2 YSLEER. The CDR3 protein is CASSQEVPGYTNTDTQYF. The DNA of the CDR3 is TGCGCCAGCAGCCAAGAGGTCCCGGGGTACACGAACACAGATACGCAGTATTTT.

The chain has TRBV7-2 and TRBJ2-1; D is perhaps TRBD2 (5 bases). Germline-derived CDR1 and CDR2 are SGHTA and FQGNSA. The V and J ends lost 3 bases and 4 bases respectively, with 10 bases between them. CDR3 length equals 14 residues. The CDR3 sequence: CASSLASRYNEQFF. The CDR3 coding sequence is TGTGCCAGCAGCTTGGCTAGCAGATACAATGAGCAGTTCTTC.

The table lists this clone with a few counts. The same CDR3 also results from other DNA sequences found in this sample. The chain is built from TRBV5-1 and TRBJ2-1; the D is unclear. Germline lookup yields CDR1 SGHRS and CDR2 YFSETQ. Trimming took 2 bases from V and 0 from J, leaving 9 bases between them. The CDR3 spans 15 residues. The CDR3 sequence: CASSFERSSYNEQFF. The DNA of the CDR3 is TGCGCCAGCAGCTTCGAGCGAAGCTCCTACAATGAGCAGTTCTTC.

V and J are TRBV10-3 and TRBJ1-3, with TRBD1 matching 8 bases. The CDR3 has 16 residues. The germline CDR1 and CDR2 sequences are ENHRY and SYGVKD. V dropped 5 bases and J dropped 1; count of bases not matched to a gene: 7. CDR3 in DNA: TGTGCCATCAGTCCCGGGACAGGTGAATCTGGAAACACCATATATTTT. Translating gives CAISPGTGESGNTIYF.

The rearrangement joins TRBV18 to TRBJ1-2; 9 bases align to TRBD1. The germline CDR1 and CDR2 sequences are KGHSH and LQKENI. J was trimmed by 0 bases and V by 3 bases; bases with no gene match: 5. The CDR3 is 16 amino acids. The CDR3 spells CASSPFRDRANYGYTF. CDR3 DNA sequence: TGTGCCAGCTCACCCTTCCGGGACAGGGCTAACTATGGCTACACCTTC.

This clone was seen a handful of times. The J gene is TRBJ1-5, the V gene TRBV30; D not resolved. Germline assignment: CDR1 GTSNPN and CDR2 SVGIG (reference sequence). The CDR3 sequence is 13 residues long. V dropped 0 bases and J dropped 6 bases, with 9 bases sitting between them. CDR3 residues: CAWSVVGGQPQHF. The CDR3 bases are TGTGCCTGGAGTGTAGTAGGAGGTCAGCCCCAGCATTTT.

This clone was detected a few times. The rearrangement joins TRBV9 to TRBJ2-3; the D is unclear. CDR3 length equals 15 residues. In germline, CDR1 is SGDLS, CDR2 YYNGEE. Deletions cut 3 bases from V and 2 bases from J, with 13 bases between. The CDR3 DNA is TGTGCCAGCAGCGACAGACAAACGCTCACAGATACGCAGTATTTT. Translation gives CASSDRQTLTDTQYF.

The chain employs TRBV19 and TRBJ1-5; possible D gene TRBD1, 5 bases. The germline V gene has CDR1 LNHDA and CDR2 SQIVND (reference sequence). The V and J ends lost 3 bases and 3 bases respectively, with 12 bases between them. The CDR3 runs to 15 residues. The CDR3 here is CASSIGGTTNQPQHF. The CDR3 DNA sequence: TGTGCCAGTAGTATCGGGGGAACTACCAATCAGCCCCAGCATTTT. The entire variable domain, with the rest obtained from reference TRBV19 and TRBJ1-5, is as follows: DGGITQSPKYLFRKEGQNVTLSCEQNLNHDAMYWYRQDPGQGLRLIYYSQIVNDFQKGDIAEGYSVSREKKESFPLTVTSAQKNPTAFYLCASSIGGTTNQPQHFGDGTRLSIL.